These T cell receptor beta chains were read from a single sample in a study of CD8 T cells in ankylosing spondylitis. TCRdb reprocessed the 5' RACE reads via MiXCR and lists one record per CDR3 protein. The profile shows about 500,000 distinct CDR3 sequences, under 5.5% of them singletons. Sequencing input: blood, either unsorted or a sorted T cell fraction (not recorded which). The source is a male donor with ankylosing spondylitis. Each CDR3 is given with its conserved first and last residue. Fields, in order: J gene, V gene, CDR3 protein.

J gene: TRBJ2-4; V gene: TRBV6-2/TRBV6-3; CDR3 protein: CASSYAGGKNIQYF
J gene: TRBJ1-5; V gene: TRBV20-1; CDR3 protein: CSARGRLTNQPQHF
J gene: TRBJ1-2; V gene: TRBV29-1; CDR3 protein: CSANRVSSYGYTF
J gene: TRBJ2-6; V gene: TRBV29-1; CDR3 protein: CSVTGGSGANVLTF
J gene: TRBJ2-6; V gene: TRBV4-2; CDR3 protein: CASSQDILPSGANVLTF
J gene: TRBJ1-1; V gene: TRBV4-3; CDR3 protein: CASSLTGGWGTEAFF
J gene: TRBJ2-1; V gene: TRBV5-6; CDR3 protein: CASSLARLAGEYNEQFF
J gene: TRBJ1-1; V gene: TRBV6-1; CDR3 protein: CASSKNRDINTEAFF
J gene: TRBJ2-5; V gene: TRBV18; CDR3 protein: CASSPRLTQETQYF
J gene: TRBJ1-5; V gene: TRBV20-1; CDR3 protein: CSASSPNQPQHF
J gene: TRBJ1-2; V gene: TRBV12-3/TRBV12-4; CDR3 protein: CASSLGQIFYGYTF
J gene: TRBJ2-7; V gene: TRBV7-2; CDR3 protein: CASSLTTGVPYEQYF
J gene: TRBJ1-6; V gene: TRBV4-2; CDR3 protein: CASSQRVSPLHF
J gene: TRBJ2-7; V gene: TRBV7-2; CDR3 protein: CASSFGLGYEQYF
J gene: TRBJ2-2; V gene: TRBV20-1; CDR3 protein: CCARVQGSALTPNTGELFF
J gene: TRBJ1-6; V gene: TRBV6-2/TRBV6-3; CDR3 protein: CASSYGKSRISPLHF
J gene: TRBJ1-1; V gene: TRBV29-1; CDR3 protein: CSVRMRFRSDTEAFF
J gene: TRBJ2-7; V gene: TRBV4-3; CDR3 protein: CASSQQGRYEQYF
J gene: TRBJ2-5; V gene: TRBV15; CDR3 protein: CATSRVKREETQYF
J gene: TRBJ2-7; V gene: TRBV5-5; CDR3 protein: CASSYTGEGHYEQYF
J gene: TRBJ2-1; V gene: TRBV7-2; CDR3 protein: CASSLLASGRLGDEQFF
J gene: TRBJ2-1; V gene: TRBV20-1; CDR3 protein: CSAAGTSSYNEQFF
J gene: TRBJ2-5; V gene: TRBV6-1; CDR3 protein: CASSGRVGETQYF
J gene: TRBJ2-1; V gene: TRBV18; CDR3 protein: CASSARQGVYEQFF
J gene: TRBJ2-1; V gene: TRBV28; CDR3 protein: CASSGTGGSYNEQFF
J gene: TRBJ2-2; V gene: TRBV5-1; CDR3 protein: CASSLATMDTGELFF
J gene: TRBJ1-5; V gene: TRBV11-2; CDR3 protein: CASSFRDRVRSNQPQHF
J gene: TRBJ2-1; V gene: TRBV5-6; CDR3 protein: CASSLPVLNNEQFF
J gene: TRBJ1-6; V gene: TRBV4-1; CDR3 protein: CASSQGQADSYNSPLHF
J gene: TRBJ2-1; V gene: TRBV5-1; CDR3 protein: CASSDPRQAGNEQFF
J gene: TRBJ2-1; V gene: TRBV7-8; CDR3 protein: CASSLETLADRSSYNEQFF
J gene: TRBJ2-1; V gene: TRBV29-1; CDR3 protein: CSVDRAGEQFF
J gene: TRBJ1-1; V gene: TRBV7-2; CDR3 protein: CASSFGGSSTEAFF
J gene: TRBJ2-3; V gene: TRBV4-1; CDR3 protein: CASSQEVPGFLPDTQYF
J gene: TRBJ2-3; V gene: TRBV5-1; CDR3 protein: CASSLIGVSTDTQYF
J gene: TRBJ1-6; V gene: TRBV20-1; CDR3 protein: CSARVGGYNSPLHF
J gene: TRBJ2-7; V gene: TRBV7-9; CDR3 protein: CASSLNRAYEQYF
J gene: TRBJ1-5; V gene: TRBV9; CDR3 protein: CASSGGQGTIEPQHF
J gene: TRBJ2-3; V gene: TRBV10-3; CDR3 protein: CATGTTDDTQYF
J gene: TRBJ2-1; V gene: TRBV5-1; CDR3 protein: CASSSSTLGGELNEQFF
J gene: TRBJ2-1; V gene: TRBV20-1; CDR3 protein: CSARGRALYNEQFF
J gene: TRBJ2-7; V gene: TRBV24-1; CDR3 protein: CATTYERRENYEQYF
J gene: TRBJ2-7; V gene: TRBV4-3; CDR3 protein: CASSKGPGHPPHEQYF
J gene: TRBJ1-1; V gene: TRBV12-3/TRBV12-4; CDR3 protein: CASSSPSGTGGTEAFF
J gene: TRBJ1-2; V gene: TRBV7-2; CDR3 protein: CASSSQPISGFNYGYTF
J gene: TRBJ1-1; V gene: TRBV7-9; CDR3 protein: CASSLGDRGRFTEAFF
J gene: TRBJ2-7; V gene: TRBV18; CDR3 protein: CASSPGQGNEYF
J gene: TRBJ1-2; V gene: TRBV12-3/TRBV12-4; CDR3 protein: CASSVSSGTGRSNYGYTF
J gene: TRBJ1-1; V gene: TRBV20-1; CDR3 protein: CSARDPAGAGATEAFF
J gene: TRBJ2-3; V gene: TRBV7-6; CDR3 protein: CASSLAGRTDTQYF
J gene: TRBJ2-5; V gene: TRBV9; CDR3 protein: CASSVEAGAVQETQYF
J gene: TRBJ2-2; V gene: TRBV29-1; CDR3 protein: CSAKIGGRGTGELFF
J gene: TRBJ1-2; V gene: TRBV29-1; CDR3 protein: CSVPGGFF
J gene: TRBJ2-4; V gene: TRBV11-2; CDR3 protein: CASSSGTGWAKNIQYF
J gene: TRBJ1-2; V gene: TRBV6-2/TRBV6-3; CDR3 protein: CASSLTGWVNYGYTF